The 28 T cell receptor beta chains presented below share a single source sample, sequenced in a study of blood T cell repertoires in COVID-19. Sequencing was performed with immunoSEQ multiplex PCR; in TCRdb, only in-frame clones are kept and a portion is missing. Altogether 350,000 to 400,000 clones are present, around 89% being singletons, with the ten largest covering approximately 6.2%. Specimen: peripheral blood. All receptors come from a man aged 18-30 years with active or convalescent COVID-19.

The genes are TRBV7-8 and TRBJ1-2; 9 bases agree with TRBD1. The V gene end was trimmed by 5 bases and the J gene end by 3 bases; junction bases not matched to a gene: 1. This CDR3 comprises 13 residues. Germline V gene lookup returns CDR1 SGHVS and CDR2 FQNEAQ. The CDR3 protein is CASSRDRDYGYTF. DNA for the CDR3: TGTGCCAGCAGCCGGGACAGGGACTATGGCTACACCTTC.

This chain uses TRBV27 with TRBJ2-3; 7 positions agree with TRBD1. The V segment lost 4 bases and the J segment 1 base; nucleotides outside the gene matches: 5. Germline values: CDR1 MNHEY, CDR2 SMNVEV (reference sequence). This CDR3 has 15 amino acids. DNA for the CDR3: TGTGCCAGCAGTTCCTGGGACAGTGGCACAGATACGCAGTATTTT. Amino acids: CASSSWDSGTDTQYF.

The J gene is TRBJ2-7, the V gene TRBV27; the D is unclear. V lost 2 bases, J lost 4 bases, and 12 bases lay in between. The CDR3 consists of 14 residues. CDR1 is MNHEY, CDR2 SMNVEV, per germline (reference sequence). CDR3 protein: CASSLSPTTYEQYF. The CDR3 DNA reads TGTGCCAGCAGTTTAAGTCCCACCACTTACGAGCAGTACTTC.

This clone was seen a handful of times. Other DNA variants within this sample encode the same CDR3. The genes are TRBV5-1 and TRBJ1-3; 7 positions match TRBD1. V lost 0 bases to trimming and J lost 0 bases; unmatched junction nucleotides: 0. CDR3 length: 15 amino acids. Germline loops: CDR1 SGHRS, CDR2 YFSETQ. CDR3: CASSLEGASGNTIYF. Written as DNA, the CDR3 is TGCGCCAGCAGCTTGGAGGGGGCCTCTGGAAACACCATATATTTT.

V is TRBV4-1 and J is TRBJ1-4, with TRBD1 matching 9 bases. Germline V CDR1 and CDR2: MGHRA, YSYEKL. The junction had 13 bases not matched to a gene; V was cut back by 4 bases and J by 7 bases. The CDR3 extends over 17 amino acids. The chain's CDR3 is CASSPGPGQGGGEKLFF. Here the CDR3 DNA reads TGCGCCAGCAGCCCGGGTCCGGGACAGGGTGGAGGTGAAAAACTGTTTTTT.

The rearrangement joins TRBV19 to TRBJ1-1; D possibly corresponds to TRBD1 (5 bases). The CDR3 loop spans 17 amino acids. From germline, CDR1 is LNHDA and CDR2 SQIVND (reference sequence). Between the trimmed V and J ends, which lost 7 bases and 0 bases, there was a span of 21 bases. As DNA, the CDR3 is TGTGCCAGTACCTCTCCCATGGGAACAGGCCTGAACACTGAAGCTTTCTTT. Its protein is CASTSPMGTGLNTEAFF.

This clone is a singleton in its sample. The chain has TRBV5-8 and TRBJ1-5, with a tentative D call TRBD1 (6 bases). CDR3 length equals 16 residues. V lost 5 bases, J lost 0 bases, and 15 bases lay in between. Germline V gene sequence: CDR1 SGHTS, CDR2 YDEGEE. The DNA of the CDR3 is TGTGCCAGCAGAATGACAGGAATTTATAGCAATCAGCCCCAGCATTTT. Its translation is CASRMTGIYSNQPQHF.

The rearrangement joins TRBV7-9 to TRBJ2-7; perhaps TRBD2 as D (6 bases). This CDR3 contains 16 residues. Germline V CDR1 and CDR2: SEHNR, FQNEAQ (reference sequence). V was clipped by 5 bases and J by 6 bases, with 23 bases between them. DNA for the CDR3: TGTGCCAGCAGCCCCGATTGGGAGGAAAAGGGTGGCGAGCAGTACTTC. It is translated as CASSPDWEEKGGEQYF. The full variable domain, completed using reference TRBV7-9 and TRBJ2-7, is DTGVSQNPRHKITKRGQNVTFRCDPISEHNRLYWYRQTLGQGPEFLTYFQNEAQLEKSRLLSDRFSAERPKGSFSTLEIQRTEQGDSAMYLCASSPDWEEKGGEQYFGPGTRLTVT.

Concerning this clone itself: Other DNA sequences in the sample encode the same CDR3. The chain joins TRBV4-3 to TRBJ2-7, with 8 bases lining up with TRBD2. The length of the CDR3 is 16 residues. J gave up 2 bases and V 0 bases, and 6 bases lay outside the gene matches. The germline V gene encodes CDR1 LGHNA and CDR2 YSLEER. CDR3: CASSQDLRGGTYEQYF. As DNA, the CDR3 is TGCGCCAGCAGCCAAGATTTACGGGGGGGGACCTACGAGCAGTACTTC.

CDR3 sequence: CASSSGTGVSWPQHF. DNA for the CDR3: TGTGCCAGCAGTTCCGGGACAGGGGTTTCGTGGCCCCAGCATTTT. This chain links TRBV6-5 with TRBJ1-5; 10 nucleotides align to TRBD1. The CDR3 is 15 amino acids. The germline CDR1 and CDR2 sequences are MNHEY and SVGAGI. Trimming removed 4 bases from V and 9 bases from J; junction bases left unmatched: 9.

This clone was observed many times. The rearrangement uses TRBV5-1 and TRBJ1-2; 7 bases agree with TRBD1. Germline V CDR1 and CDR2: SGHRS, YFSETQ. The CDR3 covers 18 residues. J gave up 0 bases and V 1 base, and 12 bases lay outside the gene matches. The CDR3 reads CASSLRPGTVRSNYGYTF. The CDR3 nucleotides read TGCGCCAGCAGCTTGCGTCCCGGGACAGTACGATCTAACTATGGCTACACCTTC. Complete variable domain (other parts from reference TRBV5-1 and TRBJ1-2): KAGVTQTPRYLIKTRGQQVTLSCSPISGHRSVSWYQQTPGQGLQFLFEYFSETQRNKGNFPGRFSGRQFSNSRSEMNVSTLELGDSALYLCASSLRPGTVRSNYGYTFGSGTRLTVV.

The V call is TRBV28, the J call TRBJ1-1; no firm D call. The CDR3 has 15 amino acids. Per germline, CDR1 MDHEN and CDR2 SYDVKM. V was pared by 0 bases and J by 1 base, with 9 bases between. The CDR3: CASSLWAHGNTEAFF. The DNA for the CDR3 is TGTGCCAGCAGTTTATGGGCCCATGGGAACACTGAAGCTTTCTTT.

Here the CDR3 reads CASSWGQGNYGYTF. The CDR3, as DNA: TGTGCCAGCAGTTGGGGACAGGGTAACTATGGCTACACCTTC. The chain links TRBV28 to TRBJ1-2; 9 bases map to TRBD1. CDR3 size: 14 residues. With 4 bases clipped from V and 1 base from J, the junction kept 1 base outside the gene matches. CDR1 is MDHEN, CDR2 SYDVKM, per germline.

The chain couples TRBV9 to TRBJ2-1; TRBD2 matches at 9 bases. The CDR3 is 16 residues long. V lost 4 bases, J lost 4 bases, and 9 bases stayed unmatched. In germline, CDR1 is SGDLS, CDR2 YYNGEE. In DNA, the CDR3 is TGTGCCAGCAGCCCCTCCCTAGCGGGAATATACAATGAGCAGTTCTTC. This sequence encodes CASSPSLAGIYNEQFF.

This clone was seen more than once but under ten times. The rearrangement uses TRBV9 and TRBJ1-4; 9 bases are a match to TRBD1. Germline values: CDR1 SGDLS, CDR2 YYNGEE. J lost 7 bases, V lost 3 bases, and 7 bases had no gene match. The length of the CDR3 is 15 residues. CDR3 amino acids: CASSGAGTGSEKLFF. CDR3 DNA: TGTGCCAGCAGCGGAGCCGGGACAGGGTCTGAAAAACTGTTTTTT.

In DNA form, the CDR3 reads TGTGCCAGCAGCCAAGATAGCCAGGGTGGCAATGAGCAGTTCTTC. It encodes CASSQDSQGGNEQFF. V and J are TRBV4-2 and TRBJ2-1, with D possibly matching TRBD1 (5 bases). The V gene's germline CDR1 is LGHNA and CDR2 YNFKEQ. The ends were cut back, 0 bases at V and 6 bases at J, with 12 bases in the middle. The CDR3 consists of 15 residues.

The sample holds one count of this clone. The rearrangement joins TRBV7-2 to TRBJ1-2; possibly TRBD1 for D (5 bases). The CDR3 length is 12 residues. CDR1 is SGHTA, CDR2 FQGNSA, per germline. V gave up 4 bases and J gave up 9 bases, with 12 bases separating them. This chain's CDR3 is CASSSQGVRYTF. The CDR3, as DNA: TGTGCCAGCAGCTCCCAAGGGGTGCGCTACACCTTC.

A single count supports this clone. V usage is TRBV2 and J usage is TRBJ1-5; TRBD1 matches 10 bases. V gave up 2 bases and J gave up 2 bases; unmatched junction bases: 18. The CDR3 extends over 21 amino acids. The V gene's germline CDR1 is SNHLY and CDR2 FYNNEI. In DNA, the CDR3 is TGTGCCAGCAGTGAACGGGCTATTGACAGGGGGCGCAGAGAGGGCAATCAGCCCCAGCATTTT. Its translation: CASSERAIDRGRREGNQPQHF.

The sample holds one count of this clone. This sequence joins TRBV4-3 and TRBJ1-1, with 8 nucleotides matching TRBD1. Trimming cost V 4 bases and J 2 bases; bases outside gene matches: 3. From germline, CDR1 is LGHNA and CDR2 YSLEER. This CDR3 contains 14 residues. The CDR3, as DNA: TGCGCCAGCAGCCTGGGACAGGTAAACACTGAAGCTTTCTTT. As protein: CASSLGQVNTEAFF.

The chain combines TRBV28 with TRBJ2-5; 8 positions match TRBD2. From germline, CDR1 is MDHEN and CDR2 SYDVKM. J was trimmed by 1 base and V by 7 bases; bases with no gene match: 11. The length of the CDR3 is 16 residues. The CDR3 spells CASTTLERGSQETQYF. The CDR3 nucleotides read TGTGCCAGCACCACGTTGGAGCGGGGGAGCCAAGAGACCCAGTACTTC.

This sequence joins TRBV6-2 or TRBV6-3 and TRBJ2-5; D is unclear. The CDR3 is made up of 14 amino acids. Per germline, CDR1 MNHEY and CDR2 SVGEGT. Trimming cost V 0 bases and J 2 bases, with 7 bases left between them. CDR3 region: CASSYSFRQETQYF. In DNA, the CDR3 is TGTGCCAGCAGTTACTCATTCAGACAAGAGACCCAGTACTTC.

DNA for the CDR3: TGTGCCAGCAGCCCAGGACAGCTGAACACTGAAGCTTTCTTT. Amino acids: CASSPGQLNTEAFF. The chain has TRBV25-1 and TRBJ1-1, with D possibly matching TRBD1 (6 bases). V was trimmed by 6 bases and J by 0 bases, leaving 11 bases between them. The CDR3 totals 14 residues. From germline, CDR1 is MGHDK and CDR2 SYGVNS.

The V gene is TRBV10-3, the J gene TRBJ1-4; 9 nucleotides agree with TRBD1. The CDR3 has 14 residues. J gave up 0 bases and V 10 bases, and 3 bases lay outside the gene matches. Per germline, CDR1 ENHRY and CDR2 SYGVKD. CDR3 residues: CATRQGATNEKLFF. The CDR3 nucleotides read TGTGCCACGCGACAGGGGGCAACTAATGAAAAACTGTTTTTT.

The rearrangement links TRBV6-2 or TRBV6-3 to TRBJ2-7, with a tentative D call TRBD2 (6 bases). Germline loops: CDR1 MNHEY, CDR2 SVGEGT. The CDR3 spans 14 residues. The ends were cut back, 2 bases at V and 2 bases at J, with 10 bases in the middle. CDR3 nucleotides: TGTGCCAGCAGTTACCTCAGGGAGGCCTACGAGCAGTACTTC. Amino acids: CASSYLREAYEQYF.

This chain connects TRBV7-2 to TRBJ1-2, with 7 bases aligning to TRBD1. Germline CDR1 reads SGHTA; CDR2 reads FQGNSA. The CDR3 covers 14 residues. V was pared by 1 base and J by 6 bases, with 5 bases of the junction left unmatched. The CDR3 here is CASSLEHRGHGYTF. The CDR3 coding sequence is TGTGCCAGCAGCTTAGAGCACAGGGGACATGGCTACACCTTC.

This CDR3 is CASSFRGRSAGELFF. CDR3 in DNA: TGTGCCAGCAGTTTCAGGGGGCGATCGGCCGGGGAGCTGTTTTTT. This rearrangement joins TRBV28 to TRBJ2-2, with TRBD1 matching over 8 bases. CDR1 MDHEN and CDR2 SYDVKM come from the germline V gene. Trimming took 3 bases from V and 6 from J; bases not matched to a gene: 6. This CDR3 has 15 amino acids.

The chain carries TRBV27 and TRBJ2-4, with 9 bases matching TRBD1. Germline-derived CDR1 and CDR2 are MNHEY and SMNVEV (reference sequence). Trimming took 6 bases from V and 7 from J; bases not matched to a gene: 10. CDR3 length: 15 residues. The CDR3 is CASSRGQGKGNIQYF. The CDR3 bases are TGTGCCAGCAGCCGCGGACAGGGGAAGGGTAACATTCAGTACTTC.

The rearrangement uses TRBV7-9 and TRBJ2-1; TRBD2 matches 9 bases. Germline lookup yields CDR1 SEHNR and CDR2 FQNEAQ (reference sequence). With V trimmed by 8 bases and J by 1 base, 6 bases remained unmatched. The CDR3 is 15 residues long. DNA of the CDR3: TGTGCCAGCTGGCTCCTAGCGGGGTCCTACAATGAGCAGTTCTTC. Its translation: CASWLLAGSYNEQFF.